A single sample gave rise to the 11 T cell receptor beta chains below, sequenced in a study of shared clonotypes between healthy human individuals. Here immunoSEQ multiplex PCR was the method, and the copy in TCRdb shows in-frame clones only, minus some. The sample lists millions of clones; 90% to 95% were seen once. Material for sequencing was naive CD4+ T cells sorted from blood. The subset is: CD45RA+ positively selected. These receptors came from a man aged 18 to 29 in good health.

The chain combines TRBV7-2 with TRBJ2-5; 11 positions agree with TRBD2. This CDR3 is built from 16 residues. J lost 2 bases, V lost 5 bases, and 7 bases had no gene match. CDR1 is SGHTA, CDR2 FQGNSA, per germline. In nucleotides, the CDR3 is TGTGCCAGCAGCCCGGTCGTAGCGGGAGGGCAAGAGACCCAGTACTTC. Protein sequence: CASSPVVAGGQETQYF.

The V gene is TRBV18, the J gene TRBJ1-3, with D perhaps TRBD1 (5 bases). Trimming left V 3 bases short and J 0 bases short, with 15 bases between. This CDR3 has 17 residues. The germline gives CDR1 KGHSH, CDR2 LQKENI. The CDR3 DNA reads TGTGCCAGCTCACCCCTAACGGGGGTACTCTCTGGAAACACCATATATTTT. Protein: CASSPLTGVLSGNTIYF.

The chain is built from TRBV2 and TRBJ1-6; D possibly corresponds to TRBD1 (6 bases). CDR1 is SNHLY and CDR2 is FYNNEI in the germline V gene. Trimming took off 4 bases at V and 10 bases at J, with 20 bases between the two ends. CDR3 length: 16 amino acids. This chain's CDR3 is CASSVGGAQLRSPLHF. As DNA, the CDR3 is TGTGCCAGCAGTGTAGGGGGGGCTCAGTTAAGGTCACCCCTCCACTTT.

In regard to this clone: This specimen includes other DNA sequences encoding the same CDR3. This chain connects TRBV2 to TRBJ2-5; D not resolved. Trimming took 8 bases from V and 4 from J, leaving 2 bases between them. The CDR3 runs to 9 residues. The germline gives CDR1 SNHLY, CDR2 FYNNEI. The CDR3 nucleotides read TGTGCCAGCGGAGAGACCCAGTACTTC. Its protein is CASGETQYF.

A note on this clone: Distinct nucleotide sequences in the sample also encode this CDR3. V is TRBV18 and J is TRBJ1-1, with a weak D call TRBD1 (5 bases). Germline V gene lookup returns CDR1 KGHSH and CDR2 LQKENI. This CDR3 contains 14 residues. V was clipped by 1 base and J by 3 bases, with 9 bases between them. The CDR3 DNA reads TGTGCCAGCTCACCACGGGGGGTCGACACTGAAGCTTTCTTT. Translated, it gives CASSPRGVDTEAFF.

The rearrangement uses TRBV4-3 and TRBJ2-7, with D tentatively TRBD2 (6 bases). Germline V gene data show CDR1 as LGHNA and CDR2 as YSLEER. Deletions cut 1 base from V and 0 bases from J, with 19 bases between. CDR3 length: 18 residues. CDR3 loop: CASSQGMNQRAYSYEQYF. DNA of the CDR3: TGCGCCAGCAGCCAAGGTATGAACCAGCGGGCTTACTCCTACGAGCAGTACTTC.

CDR3 coding DNA: TGTGCCAGCAGACGGACAGGGGGCACAGATACGCAGTATTTT. Translated, it gives CASRRTGGTDTQYF. The chain is built from TRBV5-6 and TRBJ2-3, with 9 bases matching TRBD1. The CDR3 is made up of 14 amino acids. J lost 1 base, V lost 5 bases, and 2 bases had no gene match. Germline CDR1 SGHDT, CDR2 YYEEEE.

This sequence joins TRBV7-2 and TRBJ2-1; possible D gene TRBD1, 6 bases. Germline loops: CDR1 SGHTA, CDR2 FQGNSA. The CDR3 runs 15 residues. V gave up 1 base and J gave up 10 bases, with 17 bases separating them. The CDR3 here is CASSLGPGAKGEQFF. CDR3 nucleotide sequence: TGTGCCAGCAGCTTAGGGCCAGGGGCTAAGGGGGAGCAGTTCTTC.

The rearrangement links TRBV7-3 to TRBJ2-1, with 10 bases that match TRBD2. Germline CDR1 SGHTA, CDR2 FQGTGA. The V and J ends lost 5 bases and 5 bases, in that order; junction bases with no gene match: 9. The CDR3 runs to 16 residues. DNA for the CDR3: TGTGCCAGCAGCCCCCAAGCTAGCGGGGGACACAATGAGCAGTTCTTC. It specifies CASSPQASGGHNEQFF.

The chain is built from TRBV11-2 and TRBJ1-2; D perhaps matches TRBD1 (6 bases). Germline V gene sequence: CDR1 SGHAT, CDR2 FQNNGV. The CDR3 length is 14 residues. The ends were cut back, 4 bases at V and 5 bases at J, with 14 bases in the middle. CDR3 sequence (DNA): TGTGCCAGCAGCTCCGACAGGTTGGAGTATGGCTACACCTTC. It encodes CASSSDRLEYGYTF. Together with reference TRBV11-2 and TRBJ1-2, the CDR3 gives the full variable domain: EAGVAQSPRYKIIEKRQSVAFWCNPISGHATLYWYQQILGQGPKLLIQFQNNGVVDDSQLPKDRFSAERLKGVDSTLKIQPAKLEDSAVYLCASSSDRLEYGYTFGSGTRLTVV.

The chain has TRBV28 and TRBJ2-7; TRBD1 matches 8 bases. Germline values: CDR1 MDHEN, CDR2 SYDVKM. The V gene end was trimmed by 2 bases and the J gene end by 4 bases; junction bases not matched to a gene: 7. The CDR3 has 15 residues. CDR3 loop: CASSLMAGGIYEQYF. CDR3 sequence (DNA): TGTGCCAGCAGTTTAATGGCAGGGGGCATTTACGAGCAGTACTTC.